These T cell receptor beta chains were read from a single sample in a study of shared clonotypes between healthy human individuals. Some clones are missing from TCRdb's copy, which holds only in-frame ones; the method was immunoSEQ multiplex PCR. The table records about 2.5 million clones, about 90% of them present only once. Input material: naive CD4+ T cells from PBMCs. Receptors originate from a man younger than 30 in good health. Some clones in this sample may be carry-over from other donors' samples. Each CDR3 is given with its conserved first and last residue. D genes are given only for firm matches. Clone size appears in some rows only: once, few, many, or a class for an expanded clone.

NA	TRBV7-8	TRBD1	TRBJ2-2	CASSLDRRTGELFF
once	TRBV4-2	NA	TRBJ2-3	CASSQGGLGDTQYF
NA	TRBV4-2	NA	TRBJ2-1	CASSQEPDWHSYNEQFF
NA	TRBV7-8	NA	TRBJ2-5	CASSLARTATRETQYF
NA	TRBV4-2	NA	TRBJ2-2	CASSHGGGTGANTGELFF
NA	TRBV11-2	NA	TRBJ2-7	CASSLEAENNYEQYF
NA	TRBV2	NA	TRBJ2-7	CASKRLAESYEQYF
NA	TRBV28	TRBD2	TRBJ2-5	CASLAGQETQYF
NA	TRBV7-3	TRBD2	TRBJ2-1	CASSLPGLAGNEQFF
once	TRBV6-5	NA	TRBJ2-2	CASSLNSFGGQRELFF
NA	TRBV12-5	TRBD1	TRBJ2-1	CASGKGQGGSNEQFF
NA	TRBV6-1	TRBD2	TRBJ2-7	CASTRLAESSYEQYF
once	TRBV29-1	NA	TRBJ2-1	CSVEFGSASSYNEQFF
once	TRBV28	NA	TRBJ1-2	CASTPGGGYGYTF
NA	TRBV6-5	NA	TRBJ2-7	CASSYGQGIGEQYF
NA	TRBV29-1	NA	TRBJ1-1	CSVQQQVWTEAFF
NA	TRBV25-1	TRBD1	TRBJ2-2	CASSKTGSTGELFF
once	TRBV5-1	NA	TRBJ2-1	CASSSSSYSGHYNEQFF
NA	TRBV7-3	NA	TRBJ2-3	CASSLGTTDTQYF
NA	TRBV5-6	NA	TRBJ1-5	CASSFGQGVSQPQHF
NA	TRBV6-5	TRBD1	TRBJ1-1	CASSRTGIMNTEAFF
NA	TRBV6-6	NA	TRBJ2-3	CASRARPDTQYF
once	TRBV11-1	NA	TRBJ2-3	CASSLVGGWSAADTQYF
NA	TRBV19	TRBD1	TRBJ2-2	CASSIRQGSNTGELFF
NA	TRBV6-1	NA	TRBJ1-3	CASSEGISGNTIYF
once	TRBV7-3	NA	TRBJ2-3	CASSLTRGGTDTQYF
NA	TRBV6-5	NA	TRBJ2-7	CASSSTGSSYEQYF
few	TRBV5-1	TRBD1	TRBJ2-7	CASSSTTGGRGEQYF
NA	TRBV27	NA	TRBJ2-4	CPSSDRPIPIAKNIQYF
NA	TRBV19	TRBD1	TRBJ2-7	CASSLGTGVYEQYF
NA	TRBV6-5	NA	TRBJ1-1	CASSSGWSGTEAFF
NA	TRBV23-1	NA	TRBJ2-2	CASSHLTGNTGELFF
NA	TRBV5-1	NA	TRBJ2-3	CASSLDRRTDTQYF
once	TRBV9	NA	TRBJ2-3	CASSGDPASTDTQYF
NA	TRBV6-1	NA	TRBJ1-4	CASSETQEFNEKLFF
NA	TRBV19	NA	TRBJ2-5	CASSMSHRTETQYF
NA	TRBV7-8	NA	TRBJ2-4	CASSLTRNIQYF
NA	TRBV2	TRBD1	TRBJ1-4	CASSARQGSNEKLFF
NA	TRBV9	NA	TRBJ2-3	CASSSPGGNTDTQYF
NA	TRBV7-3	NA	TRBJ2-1	CASSPAGTRSYNEQFF
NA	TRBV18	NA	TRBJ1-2	CASSTSGNYGYTF
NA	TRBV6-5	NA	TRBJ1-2	CASTNRENYGYTF